These 21 T cell receptor beta chains came from one sample sequenced in a study of blood T cell repertoires in COVID-19. Measured with immunoSEQ multiplex PCR; TCRdb has only the in-frame clones, and not every one. The sample lists roughly 330,000 clones; 70% to 90% were seen once. Sample: PBMCs or T cells enriched from blood (not recorded which). These receptors all stem from a woman younger than 45 who had recovered from COVID-19.

The chain recombines TRBV4-1 with TRBJ1-2; 8 bases map to TRBD1. This CDR3 is 16 amino acids long. Looked up from germline, CDR1 is MGHRA and CDR2 is YSYEKL. J was trimmed by 0 bases and V by 2 bases; bases with no gene match: 5. CDR3 region: CASSQIGQGTNYGYTF. The CDR3, as DNA: TGCGCCAGCAGCCAAATTGGACAGGGAACTAACTATGGCTACACCTTC.

The chain carries TRBV27 and TRBJ2-1; maybe TRBD1 (6 bases). The CDR3 is 13 amino acids. Germline lookup yields CDR1 MNHEY and CDR2 SMNVEV (reference sequence). V gave up 6 bases and J gave up 7 bases, with 13 bases separating them. CDR3 sequence reads: CASSPKGENEQFF. CDR3 sequence (DNA): TGTGCCAGCAGCCCCAAGGGGGAGAATGAGCAGTTCTTC.

This clone was counted once. The chain joins TRBV5-1 to TRBJ1-4, with D perhaps matching TRBD1 (6 bases). Germline assignment: CDR1 SGHRS and CDR2 YFSETQ. CDR3 length: 15 residues. V shed 0 bases and J shed 7 bases, with 13 bases lying between them. The CDR3 sequence: CASSLDKGGSEKLFF. DNA for the CDR3: TGCGCCAGCAGCTTGGATAAGGGGGGGAGTGAAAAACTGTTTTTT. Filled out from reference TRBV5-1 and TRBJ1-4, the complete variable domain reads KAGVTQTPRYLIKTRGQQVTLSCSPISGHRSVSWYQQTPGQGLQFLFEYFSETQRNKGNFPGRFSGRQFSNSRSEMNVSTLELGDSALYLCASSLDKGGSEKLFFGSGTQLSVL.

The chain has TRBV19 and TRBJ2-3; D remains unclear. Trimming took off 3 bases at V and 0 bases at J, with 7 bases between the two ends. The CDR3 is made up of 14 amino acids. Germline V gene data show CDR1 as LNHDA and CDR2 as SQIVND (reference sequence). The CDR3: CASSMLSSTDTQYF. As DNA, the CDR3 is TGTGCCAGTAGTATGCTATCTAGCACAGATACGCAGTATTTT.

The chain carries TRBV2 and TRBJ1-2, with D tentatively TRBD1 (6 bases). V was clipped by 2 bases and J by 4 bases, with 14 bases between them. Per the germline V gene, CDR1 is SNHLY and CDR2 is FYNNEI. The CDR3 is 15 residues long. This CDR3 reads CASSERTASSYGYTF. CDR3 nucleotide sequence: TGTGCCAGCAGTGAACGGACAGCGAGTTCCTATGGCTACACCTTC. The entire variable domain, with the rest obtained from reference TRBV2 and TRBJ1-2, is as follows: EPEVTQTPSHQVTQMGQEVILRCVPISNHLYFYWYRQILGQKVEFLVSFYNNEISEKSEIFDDQFSVERPDGSNFTLKIRSTKLEDSAMYFCASSERTASSYGYTFGSGTRLTVV.

The chain links TRBV6-4 to TRBJ2-1; 8 bases are a match to TRBD2. Trimming at V came to 6 bases and at J to 0 bases, leaving 4 bases not matched to a gene. The CDR3 runs 15 residues. CDR1 and CDR2 (germline): MRHNA, SNTAGT. This CDR3 reads CASRPLADSYNEQFF. The CDR3 DNA is TGTGCCAGCAGACCACTAGCGGACTCCTACAATGAGCAGTTCTTC.

The rearrangement links TRBV5-5 to TRBJ1-2; D is perhaps TRBD1 (6 bases). In germline, CDR1 is SGHKS, CDR2 YYEKEE (reference sequence). V dropped 3 bases and J dropped 5 bases, with 14 bases sitting between them. The CDR3 has 14 residues. The CDR3 loop is CASSYLGDMYGYTF. The CDR3 nucleotides are TGTGCCAGCAGCTATTTAGGGGACATGTATGGCTACACCTTC.

The chain couples TRBV5-4 to TRBJ2-5; TRBD1 is a possible D gene (6 bases). Trimming left V 4 bases short and J 5 bases short, with 12 bases between. CDR1 SGHNT and CDR2 YYREEE come from the germline V gene (reference sequence). This CDR3 is built from 13 residues. CDR3 sequence (DNA): TGTGCCAGCAGCACACAGGGTCCGGAGACCCAGTACTTC. This sequence encodes CASSTQGPETQYF.

The J gene is TRBJ1-5, the V gene TRBV4-2; 7 positions agree with TRBD1. CDR1 is LGHNA and CDR2 is YNFKEQ in the germline V gene. Germline trimming cut 3 bases from V and 4 bases from J; bases unmatched to any gene: 3. This CDR3 has 14 residues. CDR3 region: CASSHKQGNQPQHF. CDR3 coding DNA: TGTGCCAGCAGCCACAAACAGGGGAATCAGCCCCAGCATTTT.

This clone was counted a single time. The CDR3 sequence: CASRPTGGNEQFF. CDR3 DNA sequence: TGTGCCAGCAGACCGACAGGGGGCAATGAGCAGTTCTTC. V gene TRBV6-5 combines with J gene TRBJ2-1; 9 positions agree with TRBD1. The CDR3 contains 13 residues. Germline V gene sequence: CDR1 MNHEY, CDR2 SVGAGI. V dropped 6 bases and J dropped 6; count of bases not matched to a gene: 3.

The gene calls are TRBV7-2 and TRBJ1-5; 7 nucleotides agree with TRBD1. This CDR3 is built from 15 residues. Germline CDR1 and CDR2: SGHTA and FQGNSA. V trimming: 5 bases; J trimming: 0 bases; junction bases outside the gene matches: 4. This chain's CDR3 is CASSRDSVSNQPQHF. In DNA form, the CDR3 reads TGTGCCAGCAGCCGGGACAGTGTTAGCAATCAGCCCCAGCATTTT.

The V gene is TRBV11-2, the J gene TRBJ1-2; D ambiguous. Trimming stripped 5 bases from V and 4 bases from J, with 14 bases between. Germline lookup yields CDR1 SGHAT and CDR2 FQNNGV. The CDR3 length is 14 residues. DNA of the CDR3: TGTGCCAGCAGCCCAGGAGGGTACGGCTATGGCTACACCTTC. Its protein product is CASSPGGYGYGYTF.

The chain joins TRBV19 to TRBJ1-6; D uncertain. Trimming removed 2 bases at V and 9 bases at J, with 8 bases between. CDR1 LNHDA and CDR2 SQIVND come from the germline V gene (reference sequence). The CDR3 has 13 amino acids. The CDR3 sequence is CASSITNRSPLHF. The CDR3 coding sequence is TGTGCCAGTAGTATAACAAATCGTTCACCCCTCCACTTT.

This chain joins TRBV19 and TRBJ2-7; TRBD1 matches 10 bases. With 3 bases clipped from V and 6 bases from J, the junction kept 14 bases outside the gene matches. The germline CDR1 and CDR2 sequences are LNHDA and SQIVND (reference sequence). The CDR3 is 17 residues long. The CDR3 reads CASSIFAGQGVSGEQYF. The CDR3 DNA follows: TGTGCCAGTAGTATTTTCGCAGGACAGGGGGTTTCTGGCGAGCAGTACTTC.

The chain couples TRBV19 to TRBJ1-1, with 7 positions matching TRBD1. This CDR3 comprises 16 residues. CDR1 and CDR2 from the germline V gene are LNHDA and SQIVND (reference sequence). Unmatched junction bases numbered 14, after V lost 5 bases and J lost 5 bases. CDR3 region: CASSGRGQINRTEAFF. For the CDR3, the DNA is TGTGCCAGTAGTGGTAGGGGGCAGATAAATCGGACTGAAGCTTTCTTT.

As concerns this clone: At the DNA level, this CDR3 is encoded by other sequences in the same sample as well. The CDR3 region is CASSSGGGYGYTF. CDR3 DNA sequence: TGCGCCAGCAGCTCAGGGGGCGGGTATGGCTACACCTTC. The chain is built from TRBV5-1 and TRBJ1-2; 8 bases are shared with TRBD1. The trim removed 3 bases at V and 5 bases at J, leaving 3 bases unmatched. Germline loops: CDR1 SGHRS, CDR2 YFSETQ. This CDR3 comprises 13 residues.

The genes are TRBV11-2 and TRBJ2-5; TRBD1 matches at 8 bases. This CDR3 comprises 15 residues. V gave up 1 base and J gave up 2 bases; unmatched junction bases: 3. The germline V gene encodes CDR1 SGHAT and CDR2 FQNNGV. The CDR3 coding sequence is TGTGCCAGCAGCTTAGTTACAGGGGGACAAGAGACCCAGTACTTC. It specifies CASSLVTGGQETQYF.

J is TRBJ1-1 and V is TRBV5-1; perhaps TRBD1 as D (5 bases). Germline V gives CDR1 SGHRS, CDR2 YFSETQ. The CDR3 is 13 amino acids. V gave up 7 bases and J gave up 0 bases, with 10 bases separating them. The CDR3 DNA follows: TGCGCCAGCGGCCAGGGCTTGAACACTGAAGCTTTCTTT. Its translation is CASGQGLNTEAFF.

The chain employs TRBV30 and TRBJ1-3; D is unresolved. The V gene lost 0 bases and the J gene lost 1 base, with 16 bases spanning the gap. Germline V CDR1 and CDR2: GTSNPN, SVGIG (reference sequence). This CDR3 is 17 amino acids long. In nucleotides, the CDR3 is TGTGCCTGGAGTGTACGGATCGGGGTTACTTCTGGAAACACCATATATTTT. Protein: CAWSVRIGVTSGNTIYF.

J is TRBJ2-7 and V is TRBV9; 7 bases align to TRBD2. V was clipped by 3 bases and J by 4 bases; unmatched bases: 1. This CDR3 region has 12 residues. Germline V gives CDR1 SGDLS, CDR2 YYNGEE. CDR3 bases: TGTGCCAGCAGCGGCGGGGGTTACGAGCAGTACTTC. It yields the protein CASSGGGYEQYF.

The count of this clone is one. V usage is TRBV7-2 and J usage is TRBJ2-5, with D maybe TRBD2 (7 bases). Between the trimmed V and J ends, which lost 5 bases and 2 bases, there was a span of 21 bases. This CDR3 is 17 amino acids long. Germline CDR1 reads SGHTA; CDR2 reads FQGNSA. This CDR3 reads CASSPRWSGGSQETQYF. The CDR3 DNA reads TGTGCCAGCAGCCCCCGGTGGTCGGGGGGCTCTCAAGAGACCCAGTACTTC.